What follows is one TCR beta chain and its context. This sample was included in a study of shared clonotypes between healthy human individuals. Only CD45RO-negative cells positively selected for CCR7 counted as naive CD8 cells, so terminally differentiated effector memory CD45RA+ cells were excluded. Assay: immunoSEQ multiplex PCR; the TCRdb copy retains only in-frame clones and omits some. The sample has 750,000 to 1,000,000 clones; 90% to 95% are singletons. The CDR3 loop spans 16 amino acids. V trimming: 7 bases; J trimming: 7 bases; junction bases outside the gene matches: 14. Looked up from germline, CDR1 is SEHNR and CDR2 is FQNEAQ (reference sequence).

V usage is TRBV7-9 and J usage is TRBJ2-2; 8 bases match TRBD2. This clonotype originated in a man aged 25 to 45 in good health. The sample taken for sequencing was naive CD8+ T cells sorted from blood. CDR3 coding DNA: TGTGCCAGCACCTTCCCCGGGACTAGTCCCCACGGGGAGCTGTTTTTT. Translation: CASTFPGTSPHGELFF.